The clone carrying this TCR beta chain was counted at least ten times. Its antigen is unidentified. The sample belongs to a study of T cells in Graves' hyperthyroidism and ophthalmopathy. Study-level points and caveats: A model using 13 V-J features told ophthalmopathy apart from stable hyperthyroidism. Most clonotypes that expanded in the thyroid above 0.001 also showed up in blood.

Amplification yielded TCR beta CDR3 regions, with RNA transcripts as the source. During a first-round RT-PCR of the TCR CDR3, the HTBI primer set was used. MiXCR was run by TCRdb on the multiplex PCR reads, yielding one entry per CDR3 protein. The table has roughly 240,000 distinct CDR3 sequences, about 17% seen once; the top ten hold 25% to 30%. The V end lost 5 bases, the J end lost 6 bases, and 13 bases lay between the germline ends. The CDR3 totals 14 residues. CDR1 MDHEN and CDR2 SYDVKM come from the germline V gene. This chain uses TRBV28 with TRBJ1-4; TRBD1 is a possible D gene (6 bases). Sequencing was carried out using blood. The TCR was taken from a woman under 30 with Graves' ophthalmopathy. The CDR3 bases are TGTGCCAGCAGTGTGGAGGGGGGTTATGAAAAACTGTTTTTT. The encoded protein is CASSVEGGYEKLFF. The full variable domain, with the rest looked up from reference TRBV28 and TRBJ1-4, is DVKVTQSSRYLVKRTGEKVFLECVQDMDHENMFWYRQDPGLGLRLIYFSYDVKMKEKGDIPEGYSVSREKKERFSLILESASTNQTSMYLCASSVEGGYEKLFFGSGTQLSVL.